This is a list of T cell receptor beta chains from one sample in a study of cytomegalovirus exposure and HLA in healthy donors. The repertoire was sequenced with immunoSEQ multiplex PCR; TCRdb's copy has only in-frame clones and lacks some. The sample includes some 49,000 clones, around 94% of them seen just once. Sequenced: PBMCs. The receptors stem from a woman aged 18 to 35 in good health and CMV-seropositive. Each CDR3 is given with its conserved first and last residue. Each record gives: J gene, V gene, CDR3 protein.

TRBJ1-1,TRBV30,CAAFRGSITEAFF
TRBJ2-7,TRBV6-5,CASRRQGRAYEQYF
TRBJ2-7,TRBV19,CASSIDKDWGTGSHEQYF
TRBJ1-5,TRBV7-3,CASSLNWGVGQPQHF
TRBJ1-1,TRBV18,CASSHSGTGSRRTEAFF
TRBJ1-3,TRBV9,CASSTDTVLSGNTIYF
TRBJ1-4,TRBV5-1,CASSLDRFNEKLFF
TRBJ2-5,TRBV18,CASSSSGTETQYF
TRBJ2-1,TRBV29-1,CSVEWRDRGQGNEQFF
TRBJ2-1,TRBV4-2,CASSPRLVRTDKGYNEQFF
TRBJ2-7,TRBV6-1,CASSLTAYEQYF
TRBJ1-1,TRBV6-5,CASTPRGLAEAFF
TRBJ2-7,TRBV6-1,CATSSAQGYEQYF
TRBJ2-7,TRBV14,CASSRTGVGYEQYF
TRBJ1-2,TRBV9,CASSSRQGANYGYTF
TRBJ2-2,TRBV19,CASSIQGADTGELFF
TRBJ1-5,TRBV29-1,CSVQQGAAGNQPQHF
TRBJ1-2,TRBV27,CASSPAARAHYGYTF
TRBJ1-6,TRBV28,CASRPGKSPLHF
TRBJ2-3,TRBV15,CATSVGQGDTDTQYF
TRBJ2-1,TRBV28,CASRWAGGYNEQFF
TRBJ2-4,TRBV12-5,CASEIGLAIAKNIQYF
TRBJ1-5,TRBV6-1,CASMRTGSNQPQHF
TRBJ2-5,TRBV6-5,CASSYSRPRETQYF
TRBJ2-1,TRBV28,CASHGQLYNEQFF
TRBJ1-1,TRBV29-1,CSVARLVGGNTEAFF
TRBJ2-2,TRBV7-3,CASSLDLLTGELFF
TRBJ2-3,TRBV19,CASSSSGNTDTQYF
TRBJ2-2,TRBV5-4,CASSLDPGYPTGELFF
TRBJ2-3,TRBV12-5,CASASGQGVTDTQYF
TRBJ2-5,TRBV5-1,CASSLKRSQETQYF
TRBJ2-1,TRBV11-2,CASSSPDLAGPYNEQFF
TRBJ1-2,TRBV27,CASSPGGLLYGYTF
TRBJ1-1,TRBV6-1,CASSEWDWTEAFF
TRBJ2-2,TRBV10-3,CAISEGRDTGELFF
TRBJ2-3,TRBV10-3,CAISDRDTQYF
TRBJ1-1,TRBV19,CASSHQGAANTEAFF
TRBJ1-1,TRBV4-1,CASSQARPRTGVVVTEAFF
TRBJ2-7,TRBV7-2,CASSLVPSGTYEQYF
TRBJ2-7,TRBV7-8,CASSLGLAGEYEQYF
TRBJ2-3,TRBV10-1,CASSLTSGRAPDTQYF